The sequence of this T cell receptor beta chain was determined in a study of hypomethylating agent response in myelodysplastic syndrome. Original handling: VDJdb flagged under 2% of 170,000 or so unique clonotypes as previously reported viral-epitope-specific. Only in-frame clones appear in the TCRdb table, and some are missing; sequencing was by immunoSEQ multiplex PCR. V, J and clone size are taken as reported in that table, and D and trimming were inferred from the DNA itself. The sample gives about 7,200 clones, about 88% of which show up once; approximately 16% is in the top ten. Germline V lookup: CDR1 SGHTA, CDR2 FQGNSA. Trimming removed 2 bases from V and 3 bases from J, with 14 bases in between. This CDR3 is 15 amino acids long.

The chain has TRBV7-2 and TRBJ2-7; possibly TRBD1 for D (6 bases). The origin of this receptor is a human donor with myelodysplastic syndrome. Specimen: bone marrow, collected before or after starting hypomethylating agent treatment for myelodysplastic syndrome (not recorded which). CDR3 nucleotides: TGTGCCAGCAGCTTATTTGGGACAACGAACTACGAGCAGTACTTC. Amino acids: CASSLFGTTNYEQYF.